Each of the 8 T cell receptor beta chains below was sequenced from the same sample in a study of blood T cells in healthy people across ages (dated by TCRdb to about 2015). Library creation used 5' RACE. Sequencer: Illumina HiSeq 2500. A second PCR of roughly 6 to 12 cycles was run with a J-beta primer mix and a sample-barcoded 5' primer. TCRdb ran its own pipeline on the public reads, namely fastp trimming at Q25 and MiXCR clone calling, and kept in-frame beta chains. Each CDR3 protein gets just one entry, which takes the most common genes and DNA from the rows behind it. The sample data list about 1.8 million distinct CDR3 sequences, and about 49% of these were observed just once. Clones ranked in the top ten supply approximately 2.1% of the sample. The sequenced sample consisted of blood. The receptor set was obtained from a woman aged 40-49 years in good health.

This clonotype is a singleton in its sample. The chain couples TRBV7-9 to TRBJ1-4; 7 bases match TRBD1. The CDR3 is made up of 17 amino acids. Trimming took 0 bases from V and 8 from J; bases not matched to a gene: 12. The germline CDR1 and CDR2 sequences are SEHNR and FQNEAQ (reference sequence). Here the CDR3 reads CASSLALERDRKEKLFF. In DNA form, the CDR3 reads TGTGCCAGCAGCTTAGCTCTAGAAAGGGACAGAAAAGAAAAACTGTTTTTT.

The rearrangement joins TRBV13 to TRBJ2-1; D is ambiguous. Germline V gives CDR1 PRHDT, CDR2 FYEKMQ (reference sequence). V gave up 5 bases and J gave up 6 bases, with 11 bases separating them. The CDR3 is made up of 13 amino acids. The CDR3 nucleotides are TGTGCCAGCAGCGTAGAGGCAGGCAATGAGCAGTTCTTC. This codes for CASSVEAGNEQFF.

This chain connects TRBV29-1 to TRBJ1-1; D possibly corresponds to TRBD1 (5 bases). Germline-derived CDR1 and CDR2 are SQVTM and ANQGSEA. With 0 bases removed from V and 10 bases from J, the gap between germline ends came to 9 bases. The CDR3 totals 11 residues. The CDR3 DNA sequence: TGCAGCGTTGAAGATGACAGCGTAGCTTTCTTT. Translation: CSVEDDSVAFF.

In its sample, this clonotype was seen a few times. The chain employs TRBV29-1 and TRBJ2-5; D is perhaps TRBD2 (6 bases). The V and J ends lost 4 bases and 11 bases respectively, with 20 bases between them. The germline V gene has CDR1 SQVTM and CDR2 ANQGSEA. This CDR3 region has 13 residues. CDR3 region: CSVAGGAESVQYF. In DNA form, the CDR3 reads TGCAGCGTTGCGGGCGGGGCCGAGAGTGTGCAGTACTTC.

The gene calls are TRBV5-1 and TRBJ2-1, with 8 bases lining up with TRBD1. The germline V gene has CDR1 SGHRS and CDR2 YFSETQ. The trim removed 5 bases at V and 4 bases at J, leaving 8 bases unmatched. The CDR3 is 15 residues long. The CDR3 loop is CASREWTGSYNEQFF. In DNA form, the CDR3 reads TGCGCCAGCAGAGAATGGACAGGGTCATACAATGAGCAGTTCTTC.

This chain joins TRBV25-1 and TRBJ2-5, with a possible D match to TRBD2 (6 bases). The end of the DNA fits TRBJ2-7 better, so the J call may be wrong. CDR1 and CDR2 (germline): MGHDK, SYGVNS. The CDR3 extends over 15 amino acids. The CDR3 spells CASNARSGGEYEQYF. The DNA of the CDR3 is TGTGCCAGCAATGCGCGGAGCGGAGGGGAGTACGAGCAGTACTTC.

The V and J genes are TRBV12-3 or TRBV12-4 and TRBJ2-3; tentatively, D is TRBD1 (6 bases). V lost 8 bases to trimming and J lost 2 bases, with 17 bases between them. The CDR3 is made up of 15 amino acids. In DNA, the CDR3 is TGTGCCAGCCATGGGCGCAGGGGCTCCACAGATACGCAGTATTTT. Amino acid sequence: CASHGRRGSTDTQYF.

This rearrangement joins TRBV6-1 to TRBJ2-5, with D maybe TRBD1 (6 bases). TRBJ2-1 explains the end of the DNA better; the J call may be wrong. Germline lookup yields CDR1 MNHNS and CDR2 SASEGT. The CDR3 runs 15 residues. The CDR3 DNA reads TGTGCCAGCAGTGCCCCTACAGGGAACCAAGAGACCCAGTTCTTC. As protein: CASSAPTGNQETQFF.